Below, 9 T cell receptor beta chains from the same sample are listed, as sequenced in a study of cytomegalovirus exposure and HLA in healthy donors. The PCR made use of 60 Vbeta and 13 Jbeta primers. Measured with immunoSEQ multiplex PCR; TCRdb has only the in-frame clones, and not every one. The sample includes about 130,000 clones. Sequenced input: PBMCs. Source of these receptors: a woman aged 40 to 55 in good health and CMV-seropositive.

V is TRBV7-2 and J is TRBJ2-7; TRBD1 is a possible D gene (6 bases). Germline assignment: CDR1 SGHTA and CDR2 FQGNSA. There are 16 residues in the CDR3. The V and J ends lost 2 bases and 2 bases respectively, with 16 bases between them. The DNA for the CDR3 is TGTGCCAGCAGCTTAACGGCGGGCCAGGGGACCTACGAGCAGTACTTC. Translating it yields CASSLTAGQGTYEQYF.

This chain joins TRBV2 and TRBJ2-5; perhaps TRBD1 as D (5 bases). Germline V gene lookup returns CDR1 SNHLY and CDR2 FYNNEI. V was cut by 7 bases and J by 5 bases, with 14 bases left in between. CDR3 size: 13 residues. The CDR3 here is CASIGRVVETQYF. The CDR3 region has the DNA TGTGCCAGCATCGGCAGGGTTGTTGAGACCCAGTACTTC.

V usage is TRBV6-5 and J usage is TRBJ2-7; 7 positions agree with TRBD1. Germline-derived CDR1 and CDR2 are MNHEY and SVGAGI. The CDR3 consists of 15 residues. V shed 2 bases, J shed 3 bases, and the junction held 7 bases outside the gene matches. Written as DNA, the CDR3 is TGTGCCAGCAGTTACGGACCCCGGGACAGCTACGAGCAGTACTTC. It yields the protein CASSYGPRDSYEQYF.

The chain has TRBV10-3 and TRBJ1-2; TRBD1 matches 9 bases. This CDR3 contains 15 residues. The J segment lost 8 bases and the V segment lost 2 bases, leaving 9 bases of the junction unmatched. Germline CDR1 and CDR2: ENHRY and SYGVKD. CDR3: CAISELFRDRDGYTF. CDR3 bases: TGTGCCATCAGTGAGCTGTTTCGGGACAGGGACGGCTACACCTTC.

The V and J genes are TRBV19 and TRBJ2-1; 13 bases map to TRBD2. The junction had 12 bases not matched to a gene; V was cut back by 4 bases and J by 9 bases. Germline V gene data show CDR1 as LNHDA and CDR2 as SQIVND (reference sequence). The length of the CDR3 is 17 residues. The CDR3 sequence is CASSTPMTSGRIGEQFF. CDR3 sequence (DNA): TGTGCCAGTAGTACCCCCATGACTAGCGGGAGGATTGGTGAGCAGTTCTTC.

The chain combines TRBV5-1 with TRBJ2-7, with TRBD2 matching 10 bases. From germline, CDR1 is SGHRS and CDR2 YFSETQ. The CDR3 runs to 16 residues. Trimming cost V 3 bases and J 5 bases; bases outside gene matches: 11. CDR3 sequence reads: CASSSQQAGGPDEQYF. The CDR3 DNA reads TGCGCCAGCAGCTCCCAACAAGCGGGAGGGCCGGACGAGCAGTACTTC.

This chain connects TRBV5-4 to TRBJ2-5, with D uncertain. V dropped 0 bases and J dropped 4 bases, with 4 bases sitting between them. Germline V CDR1 and CDR2: SGHNT, YYREEE (reference sequence). The CDR3 runs to 12 residues. CDR3 region: CASSLAGETQYF. In DNA form, the CDR3 reads TGTGCCAGCAGCTTGGCGGGAGAGACCCAGTACTTC.

The chain links TRBV5-1 to TRBJ1-1; 7 nucleotides agree with TRBD1. The CDR3 spans 13 residues. Germline CDR1 and CDR2: SGHRS and YFSETQ. Trimming removed 0 bases from V and 10 bases from J; junction bases left unmatched: 6. The chain's CDR3 is CASSLAGQDTAFF. As DNA, the CDR3 is TGCGCCAGCAGCTTGGCCGGACAGGACACAGCTTTCTTT.

This sequence joins TRBV10-3 and TRBJ1-2, with a weak D call TRBD1 (6 bases). Trimming stripped 2 bases from V and 5 bases from J, with 9 bases between. Germline V lookup: CDR1 ENHRY, CDR2 SYGVKD. The CDR3 runs 13 residues. The CDR3 coding sequence is TGTGCCATCAGTGAGCCCACAGGGTATGGCTACACCTTC. Amino acids: CAISEPTGYGYTF.